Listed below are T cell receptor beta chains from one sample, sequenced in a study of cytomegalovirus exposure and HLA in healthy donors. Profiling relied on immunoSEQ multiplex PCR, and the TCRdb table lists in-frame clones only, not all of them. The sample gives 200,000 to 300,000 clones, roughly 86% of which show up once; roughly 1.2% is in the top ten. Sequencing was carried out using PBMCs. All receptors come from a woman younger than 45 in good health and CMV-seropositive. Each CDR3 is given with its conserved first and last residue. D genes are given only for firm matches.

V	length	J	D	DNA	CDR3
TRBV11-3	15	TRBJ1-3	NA	TGTGCCAGCAGCTTTATAGCGGCCTCTGGAAACACCATATATTTT	CASSFIAASGNTIYF
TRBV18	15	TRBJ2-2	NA	TGTGCCAGCTCACCAGCTGGCCTAGCTTCTGGGGAGCTGTTTTTT	CASSPAGLASGELFF
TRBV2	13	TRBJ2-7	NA	TGTGCCAGCAGTGACAGGTATCCCTACGAGCAGTACTTC	CASSDRYPYEQYF
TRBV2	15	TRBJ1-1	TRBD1	TGTGCCAGGCTAAATCCGGGACAGGGGGATAGCGGAGCTTTCTTT	CARLNPGQGDSGAFF
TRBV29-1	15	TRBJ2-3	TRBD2	TGCAGCGTTGAAGGGGCGGGAGGAGGCACAGATACGCAGTATTTT	CSVEGAGGGTDTQYF
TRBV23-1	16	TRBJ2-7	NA	TGCGCCAGCAGTCAATTGTCGGGACACCAGCCCTACGAGCAGTACTTC	CASSQLSGHQPYEQYF
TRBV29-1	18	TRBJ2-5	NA	TGCAGCGTTAGCCCGCCCCACGGAAGGCGACGGGGGCAAGAGACCCAGTACTTC	CSVSPPHGRRRGQETQYF
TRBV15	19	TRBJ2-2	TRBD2	TGTGCCACCAGCAGAGATGGAGGACTAGCGGTATCGAACACCGGGGAGCTGTTTTTT	CATSRDGGLAVSNTGELFF
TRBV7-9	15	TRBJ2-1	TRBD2	TGTGCCAGCAGCCGTACTAGCGGACTGTACAATGAGCAGTTCTTC	CASSRTSGLYNEQFF
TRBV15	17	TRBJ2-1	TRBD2	TGTGCCACCAGCAGACCCCCACTAGCGAGCTCCTACAATGAGCAGTTCTTC	CATSRPPLASSYNEQFF
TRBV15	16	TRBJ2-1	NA	TGTGCCACCAGCAGAGACGGGGGGCTCACCAGTAGGGAGCAGTTCTTC	CATSRDGGLTSREQFF
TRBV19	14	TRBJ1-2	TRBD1	TGTGCCAGTACCTCGGACAGGGAAGCCTATGGCTACACCTTC	CASTSDREAYGYTF